The clone carrying this T cell receptor beta chain occurred many times. What it binds is not known. These data come from a study of T cell repertoires in cytomegalovirus infection. Study-wide background: Indicated by public TCR beta signatures were CMV infection and matching HLA type. Study-wide results and limits: The response measured ex vivo was dominated by TCR beta clonotypes (HLA-C-restricted and CMV-specific). Carriers of CMV and the relevant HLA type were discriminated by public TCR beta frequency.

Germline V lookup: CDR1 SGHTA, CDR2 FQGNSA. The CDR3 sequence is 15 residues long. Trimming pared 6 bases from V and 6 bases from J, leaving 21 bases between. TCRdb ran MiXCR on the reads and lists one entry per CDR3 protein. The data hold almost 500,000 distinct CDR3 sequences, with 11% observed a single time. The clonotype comes from a human donor in good health (CMV status not recorded). Some clones in this sample may be carry-over from other donors' samples. The sequenced sample was PBMCs. This sequence joins TRBV7-2 and TRBJ2-7, with a possible D match to TRBD1 (6 bases). CDR3 protein: CASSLSTGPMGEQYF. As DNA, the CDR3 is TGTGCCAGCAGTTTATCGACAGGTCCTATGGGCGAGCAGTACTTC.